The subject of this entry is one T cell receptor (beta chain). Its antigen is currently unknown. Assay: immunoSEQ multiplex PCR; the TCRdb copy retains only in-frame clones and omits some. There are over 50,000 clones in the sample; more than 60% occur only once, and roughly 3.2% lies in the top ten. This record comes from a study of radiotherapy plus CTLA-4 blockade in lung cancer. Study summary: Among patients, about 17% showed objective responses, and 25% to 35% had disease control.

V was pared by 0 bases and J by 0 bases, with 3 bases between. The germline gives CDR1 LNHNV, CDR2 YYDKDF (reference sequence). This CDR3 region has 15 residues. General study points: Interferon-beta, together with early blood T cell clone dynamics, reportedly best predicted response.

The source material was peripheral blood, sampled from a patient treated with radiotherapy plus ipilimumab. The chain uses TRBV15 and TRBJ1-6; no reliable D call. This TCR came from a human donor with non-small cell lung cancer who had a partial response to radiotherapy plus ipilimumab. This CDR3 reads CATSRESSYNSPLHF. The CDR3 nucleotides are TGTGCCACCAGCAGAGAGAGCTCCTATAATTCACCCCTCCACTTT.